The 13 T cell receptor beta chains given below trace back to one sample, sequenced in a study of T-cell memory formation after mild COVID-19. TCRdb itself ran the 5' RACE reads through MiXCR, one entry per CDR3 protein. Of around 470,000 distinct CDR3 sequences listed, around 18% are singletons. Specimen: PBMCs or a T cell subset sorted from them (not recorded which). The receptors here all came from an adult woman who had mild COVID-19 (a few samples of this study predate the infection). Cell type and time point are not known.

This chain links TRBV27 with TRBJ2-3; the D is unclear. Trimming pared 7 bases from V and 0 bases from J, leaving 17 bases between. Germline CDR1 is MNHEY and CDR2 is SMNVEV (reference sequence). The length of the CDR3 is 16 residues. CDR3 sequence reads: CASMKRPIASTDTQYF. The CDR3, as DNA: TGTGCCAGCATGAAACGACCGATTGCTAGCACAGATACGCAGTATTTT.

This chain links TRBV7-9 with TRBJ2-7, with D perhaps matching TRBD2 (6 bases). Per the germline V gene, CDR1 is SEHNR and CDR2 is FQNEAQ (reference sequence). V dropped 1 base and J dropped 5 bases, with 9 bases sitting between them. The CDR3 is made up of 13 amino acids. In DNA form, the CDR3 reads TGTGCCAGCAGCTTAGACTGGGGGGACGAGCAGTACTTC. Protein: CASSLDWGDEQYF.

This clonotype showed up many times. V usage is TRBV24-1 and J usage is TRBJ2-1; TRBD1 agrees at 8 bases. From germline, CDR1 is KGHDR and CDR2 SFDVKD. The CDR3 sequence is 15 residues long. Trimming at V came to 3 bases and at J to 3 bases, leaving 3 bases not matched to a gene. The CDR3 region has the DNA TGTGCCACCAGTGATCCCGGGACAGGCTACAATGAGCAGTTCTTC. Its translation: CATSDPGTGYNEQFF.

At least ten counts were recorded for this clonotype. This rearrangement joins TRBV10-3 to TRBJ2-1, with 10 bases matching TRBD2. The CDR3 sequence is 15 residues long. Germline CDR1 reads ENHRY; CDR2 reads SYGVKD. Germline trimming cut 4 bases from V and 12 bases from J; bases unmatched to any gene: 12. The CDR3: CAISGTSGPLVGQFF. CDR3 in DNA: TGTGCCATCAGTGGGACTAGCGGCCCCTTGGTTGGGCAGTTCTTC.

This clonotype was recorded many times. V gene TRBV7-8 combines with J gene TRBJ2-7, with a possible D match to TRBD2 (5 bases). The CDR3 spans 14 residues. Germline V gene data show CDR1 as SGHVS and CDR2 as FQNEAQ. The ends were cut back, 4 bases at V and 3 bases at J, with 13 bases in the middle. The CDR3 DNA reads TGTGCCAGCAGCTCGCGGGTAGGGTTCTACGAGCAGTACTTC. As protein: CASSSRVGFYEQYF.

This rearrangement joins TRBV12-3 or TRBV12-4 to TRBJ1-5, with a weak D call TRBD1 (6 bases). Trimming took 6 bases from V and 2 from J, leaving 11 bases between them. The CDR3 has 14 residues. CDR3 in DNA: TGTGCCAGCAGACCCAGGACAGGCAATCAGCCCCAGCATTTT. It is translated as CASRPRTGNQPQHF.

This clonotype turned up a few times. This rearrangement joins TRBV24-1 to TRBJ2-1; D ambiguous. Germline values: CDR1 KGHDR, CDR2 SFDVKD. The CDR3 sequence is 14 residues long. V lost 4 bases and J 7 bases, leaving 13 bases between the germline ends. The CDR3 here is CATSDPFRLNEQFF. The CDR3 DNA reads TGTGCCACCAGTGACCCTTTTCGTCTGAATGAGCAGTTCTTC.

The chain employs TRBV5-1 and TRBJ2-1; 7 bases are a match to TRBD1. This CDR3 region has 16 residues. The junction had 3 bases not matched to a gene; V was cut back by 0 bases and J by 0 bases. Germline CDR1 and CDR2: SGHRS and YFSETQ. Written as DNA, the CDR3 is TGCGCCAGCAGCTTGGAGGACAGGACCTCCTACAATGAGCAGTTCTTC. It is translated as CASSLEDRTSYNEQFF.

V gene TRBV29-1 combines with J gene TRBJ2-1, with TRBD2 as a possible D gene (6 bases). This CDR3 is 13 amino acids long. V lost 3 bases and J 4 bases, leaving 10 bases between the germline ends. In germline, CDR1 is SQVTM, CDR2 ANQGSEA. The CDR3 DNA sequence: TGCAGCGTTGACCTCGGGGGATACAATGAGCAGTTCTTC. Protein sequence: CSVDLGGYNEQFF.

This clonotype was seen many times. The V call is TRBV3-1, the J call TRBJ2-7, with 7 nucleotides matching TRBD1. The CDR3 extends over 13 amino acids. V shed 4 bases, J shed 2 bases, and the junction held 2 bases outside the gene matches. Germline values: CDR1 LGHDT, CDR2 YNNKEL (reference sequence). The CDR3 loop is CASSPGQPYEQYF. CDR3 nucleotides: TGTGCCAGCAGCCCGGGACAGCCCTACGAGCAGTACTTC.

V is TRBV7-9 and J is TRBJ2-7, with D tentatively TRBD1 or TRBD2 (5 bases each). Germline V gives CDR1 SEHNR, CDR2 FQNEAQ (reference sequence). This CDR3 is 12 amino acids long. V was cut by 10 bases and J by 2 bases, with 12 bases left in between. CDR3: CATGTAPYEQYF. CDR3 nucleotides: TGTGCCACCGGGACGGCCCCCTACGAGCAGTACTTC.

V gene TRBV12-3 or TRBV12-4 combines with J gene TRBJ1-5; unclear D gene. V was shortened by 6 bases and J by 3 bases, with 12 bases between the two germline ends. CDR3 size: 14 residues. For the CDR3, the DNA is TGTGCCAGCAGGTCACAGCGACTCAATCAGCCCCAGCATTTT. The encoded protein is CASRSQRLNQPQHF.

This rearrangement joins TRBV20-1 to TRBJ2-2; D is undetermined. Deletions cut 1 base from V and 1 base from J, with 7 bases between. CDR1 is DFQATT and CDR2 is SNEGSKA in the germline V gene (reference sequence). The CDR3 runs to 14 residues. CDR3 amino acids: CSARGPGNTGELFF. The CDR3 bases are TGCAGTGCTAGAGGACCGGGGAACACCGGGGAGCTGTTTTTT.